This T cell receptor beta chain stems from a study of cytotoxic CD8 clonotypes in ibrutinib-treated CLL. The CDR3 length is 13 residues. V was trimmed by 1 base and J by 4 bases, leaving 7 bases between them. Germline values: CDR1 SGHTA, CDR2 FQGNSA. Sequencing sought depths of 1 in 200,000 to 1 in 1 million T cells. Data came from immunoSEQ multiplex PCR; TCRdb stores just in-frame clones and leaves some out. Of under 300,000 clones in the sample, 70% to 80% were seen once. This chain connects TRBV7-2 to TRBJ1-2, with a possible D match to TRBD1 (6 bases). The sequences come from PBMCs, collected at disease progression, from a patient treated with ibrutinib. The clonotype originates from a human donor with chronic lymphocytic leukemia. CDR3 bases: TGTGCCAGCAGCTTAGGACAGGTCTATGGCTACACCTTC. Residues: CASSLGQVYGYTF.